This T cell receptor beta chain was sequenced during a study of CD8 T cells in Susac syndrome. General observations from the study: The study acknowledged a relatively small number of individuals in its TCR sequencing and HLA analysis.

An input of about 0.5 to 1 ug of RNA was subjected to reverse transcription using random hexamers. TCRdb recomputed calls from the immunoSEQ multiplex PCR reads with MiXCR, one row per CDR3 protein. Here the sample spans 150,000 to 200,000 distinct CDR3 sequences, under 95% being singletons. Germline V gene data show CDR1 as MGHDK and CDR2 as SYGVNS. V lost 1 base to trimming and J lost 1 base, with 5 bases between them. The CDR3 consists of 14 residues. Sequencing of TCR beta was performed on blood CD8+ and CD4+ T cells. The study used treatment-naive patients who had stable or active relapsing-remitting disease as multiple sclerosis controls. A note on this clonotype: As yet, its antigen is unknown.

The rearrangement links TRBV25-1 to TRBJ1-5; D unresolved. What was sequenced was CD4+ T cells from PBMCs. The TCR sequence derives from a human donor with multiple sclerosis. Written as DNA, the CDR3 is TGTGCCAGCAGTGAATGGCAGAGCAATCAGCCCCAGCATTTT. It translates to CASSEWQSNQPQHF.